Presented here are 31 T cell receptor beta chains from one specimen sequenced in a study of early T cells in non-severe SARS-CoV-2 infection. TCRdb re-derived calls from the 5' RACE reads in MiXCR, one entry per CDR3 protein. The data contain approximately 120,000 distinct CDR3 sequences, under 15% of them singletons. The source material was whole blood. All receptors come from an adult who was a healthcare worker with PCR-confirmed SARS-CoV-2 infection or an uninfected control (not recorded which).

This clonotype was counted only a few times. The rearrangement uses TRBV19 and TRBJ2-1; D gene uncertain. Trimming took 5 bases from V and 9 from J, leaving 14 bases between them. The CDR3 is 13 amino acids. The V gene's germline CDR1 is LNHDA and CDR2 SQIVND (reference sequence). This CDR3 is CASSLAALREQFF. In DNA form, the CDR3 reads TGTGCCAGTAGTTTGGCTGCTCTCCGTGAGCAGTTCTTC.

This clonotype was detected only a few times. CDR3 protein: CASSRRTDNSPLHF. CDR3 nucleotides: TGTGCCAGCAGCCGAAGGACAGATAATTCACCCCTCCACTTT. This chain links TRBV7-9 with TRBJ1-6; possible D gene TRBD1, 6 bases. This CDR3 comprises 14 residues. V lost 5 bases and J lost 5, with 10 bases in between. Germline assignment: CDR1 SEHNR and CDR2 FQNEAQ (reference sequence).

The V call is TRBV3-1, the J call TRBJ1-4, with D unclear. Germline values: CDR1 LGHDT, CDR2 YNNKEL (reference sequence). The ends were cut back, 1 base at V and 8 bases at J, with 17 bases in the middle. This CDR3 is built from 16 residues. CDR3 amino acids: CASSQGLGRSWEKLFF. In nucleotides, the CDR3 is TGTGCCAGCAGCCAAGGATTGGGTCGCTCCTGGGAAAAACTGTTTTTT.

The rearrangement links TRBV10-3 to TRBJ2-3; no clear D. There are 11 residues in the CDR3. Looked up from germline, CDR1 is ENHRY and CDR2 is SYGVKD. V was shortened by 4 bases and J by 2 bases, with 1 base between the two germline ends. CDR3 loop: CAISATDTQYF. The CDR3 DNA sequence: TGTGCCATCAGTGCCACAGATACGCAGTATTTT.

This clonotype was detected ten times or more. The gene calls are TRBV4-1 and TRBJ1-6, with D perhaps matching TRBD1 (5 bases). Per the germline V gene, CDR1 is MGHRA and CDR2 is YSYEKL. V was clipped by 4 bases and J by 7 bases, with 14 bases between them. The CDR3 length is 15 residues. The CDR3 region has the DNA TGCGCCAGCAGCCGGGAGGGACGGACAAATTCACCCCTCCACTTT. It translates to CASSREGRTNSPLHF.

This clonotype was seen ten or more times. This sequence joins TRBV7-2 and TRBJ1-1; unclear D gene. CDR3 length: 13 residues. In germline, CDR1 is SGHTA, CDR2 FQGNSA. Deletions cut 1 base from V and 5 bases from J, with 8 bases between. This CDR3 is CASSLDRRTEAFF. The CDR3 DNA reads TGTGCCAGCAGCTTAGACCGGAGGACTGAAGCTTTCTTT.

This chain uses TRBV7-9 with TRBJ1-1; D may be TRBD1 (6 bases). The length of the CDR3 is 15 residues. Looked up from germline, CDR1 is SEHNR and CDR2 is FQNEAQ (reference sequence). The V end lost 4 bases, the J end lost 1 base, and 13 bases lay between the germline ends. As DNA, the CDR3 is TGTGCCAGCAGCTATCGCGGGACATCGAACACTGAAGCTTTCTTT. This codes for CASSYRGTSNTEAFF.

This clonotype was seen more than once but under ten times. The chain combines TRBV3-1 with TRBJ1-6; 8 bases align to TRBD1. The V segment lost 1 base and the J segment 9 bases; nucleotides outside the gene matches: 2. Germline V gene data show CDR1 as LGHDT and CDR2 as YNNKEL (reference sequence). This CDR3 contains 14 residues. CDR3 loop: CASSQAGGVSPLHF. Here the CDR3 DNA reads TGTGCCAGCAGCCAAGCAGGGGGCGTTTCACCCCTCCACTTT.

This chain uses TRBV9 with TRBJ1-5; no clear D. V lost 7 bases and J 7 bases, leaving 12 bases between the germline ends. The CDR3 runs to 12 residues. CDR1 and CDR2 (germline): SGDLS, YYNGEE. This chain's CDR3 is CASGGRTQPQHF. The CDR3 DNA sequence: TGTGCCAGCGGTGGGAGAACGCAGCCCCAGCATTTT.

This clonotype appeared many times. V is TRBV7-9 and J is TRBJ2-6, with D unresolved. Germline V gene data show CDR1 as SEHNR and CDR2 as FQNEAQ (reference sequence). CDR3 size: 14 residues. The ends were cut back, 1 base at V and 3 bases at J, with 4 bases in the middle. As DNA, the CDR3 is TGTGCCAGCAGCTTAGAAGGTGGGGCCAACGTCCTGACTTTC. The encoded protein is CASSLEGGANVLTF.

This clonotype was observed a handful of times. CDR3 residues: CASNPRTGYTEAFF. CDR3 coding DNA: TGTGCCAGCAACCCCAGGACAGGGTACACTGAAGCTTTCTTT. The V gene is TRBV5-5, the J gene TRBJ1-1; the match to TRBD1 covers 8 bases. Germline CDR1 and CDR2: SGHKS and YYEKEE (reference sequence). The V and J ends lost 6 bases and 3 bases, in that order; junction bases with no gene match: 7. The length of the CDR3 is 14 residues. Looking up the rest from reference TRBV5-5 and TRBJ1-1 gives the full variable domain: DAGVTQSPTHLIKTRGQQVTLRCSPISGHKSVSWYQQVLGQGPQFIFQYYEKEERGRGNFPDRFSARQFPNYSSELNVNALLLGDSALYLCASNPRTGYTEAFFGQGTRLTVV.

The table lists this clonotype with a few counts. The J gene is TRBJ2-1, the V gene TRBV20-1; D call uncertain. Trimming left V 2 bases short and J 5 bases short, with 13 bases between. The CDR3 is made up of 14 amino acids. Per the germline V gene, CDR1 is DFQATT and CDR2 is SNEGSKA (reference sequence). CDR3 protein: CSARHSSRNNEQFF. In DNA, the CDR3 is TGCAGTGCTAGACATTCTAGTAGAAACAATGAGCAGTTCTTC.

The chain is built from TRBV11-2 and TRBJ2-5; 10 nucleotides match TRBD2. V trimming: 5 bases; J trimming: 5 bases; junction bases outside the gene matches: 11. Germline V gene sequence: CDR1 SGHAT, CDR2 FQNNGV. The CDR3 loop spans 16 amino acids. The chain's CDR3 is CASSPRLAGGVETQYF. CDR3 in DNA: TGTGCCAGCAGCCCCAGACTAGCGGGCGGAGTGGAGACCCAGTACTTC.

This clonotype was seen only a few times. The gene calls are TRBV10-3 and TRBJ1-6; tentatively, D is TRBD1 (6 bases). Germline assignment: CDR1 ENHRY and CDR2 SYGVKD. This CDR3 has 14 residues. V lost 6 bases, J lost 7 bases, and 13 bases lay in between. CDR3: CAIRQGRDNSPLHF. CDR3 bases: TGTGCCATCAGGCAGGGGAGGGACAATTCACCCCTCCACTTT.

This chain joins TRBV11-2 and TRBJ2-1; 11 nucleotides agree with TRBD2. The length of the CDR3 is 16 residues. Looked up from germline, CDR1 is SGHAT and CDR2 is FQNNGV. V lost 5 bases, J lost 4 bases, and 7 bases stayed unmatched. The CDR3 nucleotides are TGTGCCAGCAGCCTCCTTACTAGCGGGGGTTACAATGAGCAGTTCTTC. This gives the protein CASSLLTSGGYNEQFF.

The chain employs TRBV3-1 and TRBJ1-5, with D uncertain. CDR1 is LGHDT and CDR2 is YNNKEL in the germline V gene (reference sequence). This CDR3 has 13 residues. Trimming took 1 base from V and 5 from J, leaving 6 bases between them. For the CDR3, the DNA is TGTGCCAGCAGCCAAGGCCAATATCAGCCCCAGCATTTT. Translated, it gives CASSQGQYQPQHF. The complete variable domain, with remaining parts taken from reference TRBV3-1 and TRBJ1-5, reads DTAVSQTPKYLVTQMGNDKSIKCEQNLGHDTMYWYKQDSKKFLKIMFSYNNKELIINETVPNRFSPKSPDKAHLNLHINSLELGDSAVYFCASSQGQYQPQHFGDGTRLSIL.

This clonotype has just a few counts. The chain employs TRBV30 and TRBJ1-1; D is unresolved. Per germline, CDR1 GTSNPN and CDR2 SVGIG (reference sequence). V lost 7 bases and J 0 bases, leaving 6 bases between the germline ends. The CDR3 sequence is 11 residues long. This CDR3 is CAFLMNTEAFF. The CDR3 nucleotides read TGTGCCTTCTTGATGAACACTGAAGCTTTCTTT.

The CDR3 here is CAAAMGGGQPQHF. The CDR3 DNA reads TGTGCCGCCGCGATGGGGGGCGGTCAGCCCCAGCATTTT. The chain employs TRBV6-1 and TRBJ1-5; a possible D gene is TRBD1 (6 bases). CDR3 length: 13 residues. CDR1 is MNHNS and CDR2 is SASEGT in the germline V gene. V shed 11 bases and J shed 6 bases, with 17 bases lying between them.

This clonotype showed up just a few times. The chain uses TRBV7-6 and TRBJ2-7; 11 positions agree with TRBD2. With 4 bases clipped from V and 4 bases from J, the junction kept 6 bases outside the gene matches. Per the germline V gene, CDR1 is SGHVS and CDR2 is FNYEAQ. The CDR3 has 15 amino acids. CDR3 DNA: TGTGCCAGCAGCTCCACTAGCGGGGGACGGTACGAGCAGTACTTC. Protein sequence: CASSSTSGGRYEQYF. Looking up the rest from reference TRBV7-6 and TRBJ2-7 gives the full variable domain: GAGVSQSPRYKVTKRGQDVALRCDPISGHVSLYWYRQALGQGPEFLTYFNYEAQQDKSGLPNDRFSAERPEGSISTLTIQRTEQRDSAMYRCASSSTSGGRYEQYFGPGTRLTVT.

This chain links TRBV12-3 or TRBV12-4 with TRBJ1-4; D might be TRBD1 (6 bases). V shed 8 bases and J shed 7 bases, with 17 bases lying between them. CDR3 length: 14 residues. CDR3 amino acids: CASGGQGRREKLFF. In DNA form, the CDR3 reads TGTGCCAGCGGGGGTCAGGGGCGCCGTGAAAAACTGTTTTTT.

The chain employs TRBV7-2 and TRBJ1-5; D not certain. Germline assignment: CDR1 SGHTA and CDR2 FQGNSA. With 5 bases removed from V and 7 bases from J, the gap between germline ends came to 12 bases. The CDR3 covers 13 residues. CDR3 residues: CASSAGGRQPQHF. The CDR3 DNA reads TGTGCCAGCAGCGCGGGTGGTCGCCAGCCCCAGCATTTT.

This clonotype appeared a few times. The chain joins TRBV5-1 to TRBJ2-3; 11 bases match TRBD1. Germline CDR1 and CDR2: SGHRS and YFSETQ. V lost 4 bases to trimming and J lost 4 bases; unmatched junction nucleotides: 8. The CDR3 extends over 16 amino acids. The CDR3 DNA is TGCGCCAGCAGCCGAGCTTGGACAGGGGGCGCAGATACGCAGTATTTT. Protein sequence: CASSRAWTGGADTQYF.

This chain links TRBV20-1 with TRBJ1-2; the D gene is possibly TRBD1 (5 bases). V dropped 0 bases and J dropped 3 bases, with 11 bases sitting between them. Germline V gene sequence: CDR1 DFQATT, CDR2 SNEGSKA (reference sequence). The CDR3 covers 14 residues. CDR3 in amino acids: CSARDWGTDYGYTF. CDR3 nucleotide sequence: TGCAGTGCTAGAGATTGGGGGACGGACTATGGCTACACCTTC.

This clonotype was detected only a few times. The V gene is TRBV5-1, the J gene TRBJ2-1; no firm D call. CDR3 length: 14 residues. Trimming removed 4 bases at V and 5 bases at J, with 13 bases between. From germline, CDR1 is SGHRS and CDR2 YFSETQ. DNA of the CDR3: TGCGCCAGCAGCCCGGCCCCGGTGAACAATGAGCAGTTCTTC. Protein sequence: CASSPAPVNNEQFF.

There are many counts of this clonotype. V is TRBV2 and J is TRBJ2-3; D not resolved. This CDR3 contains 14 residues. Germline assignment: CDR1 SNHLY and CDR2 FYNNEI. Between the trimmed V and J ends, which lost 6 bases and 0 bases, there was a span of 10 bases. CDR3: CASRPSGSTDTQYF. CDR3 nucleotides: TGTGCCAGCAGACCTTCAGGTAGCACAGATACGCAGTATTTT. Drawing the rest from reference TRBV2 and TRBJ2-3, the complete variable domain is EPEVTQTPSHQVTQMGQEVILRCVPISNHLYFYWYRQILGQKVEFLVSFYNNEISEKSEIFDDQFSVERPDGSNFTLKIRSTKLEDSAMYFCASRPSGSTDTQYFGPGTRLTVL.

This clonotype has at least ten counts. The chain employs TRBV12-3 or TRBV12-4 and TRBJ1-4, with TRBD1 matching 8 bases. V dropped 6 bases and J dropped 7; count of bases not matched to a gene: 7. The CDR3 spans 14 residues. The CDR3: CASRRTGTSEKLFF. The CDR3 DNA follows: TGTGCCAGCAGGAGGACAGGGACGAGTGAAAAACTGTTTTTT.

This clonotype was detected many times. CDR3 amino acids: CASSLDRAYEQYF. CDR3 coding DNA: TGCGCCAGCAGCTTGGACAGGGCCTACGAGCAGTACTTC. V and J are TRBV5-1 and TRBJ2-7; tentatively, D is TRBD1 (6 bases). CDR3 size: 13 residues. Trimming left V 0 bases short and J 2 bases short, with 6 bases between. Germline values: CDR1 SGHRS, CDR2 YFSETQ.

The J gene is TRBJ2-2, the V gene TRBV7-9; 12 bases align to TRBD2. This CDR3 is built from 16 residues. The V gene end was trimmed by 6 bases and the J gene end by 5 bases; junction bases not matched to a gene: 7. The germline V gene has CDR1 SEHNR and CDR2 FQNEAQ (reference sequence). The CDR3 spells CASRPTSGGRTGELFF. CDR3 nucleotide sequence: TGTGCCAGCAGACCAACTAGCGGGGGGCGAACCGGGGAGCTGTTTTTT.

This clonotype was observed a few times. The chain is built from TRBV10-3 and TRBJ2-2; no reliable D call. The germline V gene encodes CDR1 ENHRY and CDR2 SYGVKD. V was shortened by 3 bases and J by 1 base, with 9 bases between the two germline ends. This CDR3 has 15 amino acids. The chain's CDR3 is CAISERTGNTGELFF. CDR3 sequence (DNA): TGTGCCATCAGTGAAAGGACGGGGAACACCGGGGAGCTGTTTTTT.

In this sample, this clonotype turned up a few times. The V call is TRBV24-1, the J call TRBJ2-1, with D possibly matching TRBD1 (6 bases). This CDR3 contains 16 residues. V was trimmed by 3 bases and J by 6 bases, leaving 17 bases between them. Germline V gives CDR1 KGHDR, CDR2 SFDVKD. In DNA, the CDR3 is TGTGCCACCAGTGATGACAGGCAGGGGTCGAGCAATGAGCAGTTCTTC. Translation: CATSDDRQGSSNEQFF.

The chain couples TRBV7-8 to TRBJ2-3; weak D call: TRBD2 (7 bases). Germline V lookup: CDR1 SGHVS, CDR2 FQNEAQ. Trimming left V 4 bases short and J 0 bases short, with 11 bases between. This CDR3 has 15 amino acids. The CDR3 is CASSWGGPSTDTQYF. CDR3 DNA: TGTGCCAGCAGCTGGGGGGGCCCTAGCACAGATACGCAGTATTTT. The entire variable domain, with the rest obtained from reference TRBV7-8 and TRBJ2-3, is as follows: GAGVSQSPRYKVAKRGQDVALRCDPISGHVSLFWYQQALGQGPEFLTYFQNEAQLDKSGLPSDRFFAERPEGSVSTLKIQRTQQEDSAVYLCASSWGGPSTDTQYFGPGTRLTVL.